This entry lists 20 T cell receptor beta chains sequenced from one sample in a study of blood T cells in healthy people across ages. A second about 6 to 12 cycle PCR used barcoded and J-beta primers. TCRdb reprocessed the 5' RACE reads with MiXCR, giving one entry per CDR3 protein. The table lists approximately 1.5 million distinct CDR3 sequences, about 31% of them singletons. The sequencing input was blood. These receptors all stem from a woman in her twenties or thirties in good health.

This clonotype turned up a few times. This chain uses TRBV10-3 with TRBJ1-2; 8 bases match TRBD1. The V and J ends lost 6 bases and 5 bases, in that order; junction bases with no gene match: 11. Germline loops: CDR1 ENHRY, CDR2 SYGVKD. There are 15 residues in the CDR3. CDR3 sequence reads: CAIRQGVSIRYGYTF. Written as DNA, the CDR3 is TGTGCCATCAGACAGGGGGTTTCGATTCGGTATGGCTACACCTTC.

This clonotype has only a few counts. This chain uses TRBV5-1 with TRBJ2-7; TRBD2 matches 15 bases. The CDR3 contains 17 residues. The germline V gene has CDR1 SGHRS and CDR2 YFSETQ. The V and J ends lost 3 bases and 1 base, in that order; junction bases with no gene match: 5. The CDR3 region has the DNA TGCGCCAGCAGCTCGGGACTAGCGGGAGGACCTTCCTACGAGCAGTACTTC. Encoded protein: CASSSGLAGGPSYEQYF.

The gene calls are TRBV5-1 and TRBJ2-7, with 10 bases matching TRBD2. This CDR3 contains 15 residues. V was pared by 4 bases and J by 5 bases, with 9 bases of the junction left unmatched. Per germline, CDR1 SGHRS and CDR2 YFSETQ. CDR3 sequence (DNA): TGCGCCAGCAGCGAGGGGCTAGCGGGGGTCCACGAGCAGTACTTC. Amino acid sequence: CASSEGLAGVHEQYF.

This clonotype was seen only a few times. The genes are TRBV7-2 and TRBJ1-1; D remains unclear. V was trimmed by 0 bases and J by 5 bases, leaving 10 bases between them. The CDR3 spans 14 residues. Looked up from germline, CDR1 is SGHTA and CDR2 is FQGNSA. The CDR3 sequence: CASSLAAPRTEAFF. For the CDR3, the DNA is TGTGCCAGCAGCTTAGCAGCCCCGAGGACTGAAGCTTTCTTT.

The chain links TRBV28 to TRBJ1-5, with D maybe TRBD1 (5 bases). Germline lookup yields CDR1 MDHEN and CDR2 SYDVKM. V was pared by 7 bases and J by 6 bases, with 25 bases between. This CDR3 is 17 amino acids long. The CDR3 sequence is CASTPPWTRGAAQPQHF. In nucleotides, the CDR3 is TGTGCCAGCACTCCTCCTTGGACGAGGGGCGCGGCTCAGCCCCAGCATTTT. Based on the CDR3 plus reference TRBV28 and TRBJ1-5, the full variable domain is DVKVTQSSRYLVKRTGEKVFLECVQDMDHENMFWYRQDPGLGLRLIYFSYDVKMKEKGDIPEGYSVSREKKERFSLILESASTNQTSMYLCASTPPWTRGAAQPQHFGDGTRLSIL.

The rearrangement links TRBV7-2 to TRBJ2-1; the D gene is possibly TRBD1 (6 bases). The CDR3 runs to 14 residues. CDR1 is SGHTA, CDR2 FQGNSA, per germline. V lost 7 bases, J lost 6 bases, and 16 bases lay in between. The DNA for the CDR3 is TGTGCCAGCACCCGCCCAGGGGCCCTCAATGAGCAGTTCTTC. It encodes CASTRPGALNEQFF.

This chain joins TRBV7-9 and TRBJ1-2; 9 bases line up with TRBD1. The J segment lost 8 bases and the V segment lost 5 bases, leaving 6 bases of the junction unmatched. This CDR3 is 13 amino acids long. Germline V gene sequence: CDR1 SEHNR, CDR2 FQNEAQ (reference sequence). CDR3 region: CASSPRTGVGYTF. Here the CDR3 DNA reads TGTGCCAGCAGCCCCAGGACAGGGGTCGGCTACACCTTC. The full variable domain, its missing parts supplied by reference TRBV7-9 and TRBJ1-2, is DTGVSQNPRHKITKRGQNVTFRCDPISEHNRLYWYRQTLGQGPEFLTYFQNEAQLEKSRLLSDRFSAERPKGSFSTLEIQRTEQGDSAMYLCASSPRTGVGYTFGSGTRLTVV.

This clonotype was counted only a few times. This chain joins TRBV7-6 and TRBJ1-1; D not certain. Trimming took 0 bases from V and 1 from J, leaving 3 bases between them. CDR1 is SGHVS, CDR2 FNYEAQ, per germline. This CDR3 has 13 amino acids. CDR3 in amino acids: CASSLAKNTEAFF. DNA for the CDR3: TGTGCCAGCAGCTTAGCGAAGAACACTGAAGCTTTCTTT.

This clonotype was counted a few times. The rearrangement uses TRBV5-5 and TRBJ1-5; the D is unclear. Trimming cost V 3 bases and J 0 bases, with 10 bases left between them. CDR1 and CDR2 (germline): SGHKS, YYEKEE (reference sequence). The CDR3 length is 15 residues. The CDR3 DNA follows: TGTGCCAGCAGCTGGAGCGCAGATAGCAATCAGCCCCAGCATTTT. Protein: CASSWSADSNQPQHF. Full variable domain (outside the CDR3, taken from reference TRBV5-5 and TRBJ1-5): DAGVTQSPTHLIKTRGQQVTLRCSPISGHKSVSWYQQVLGQGPQFIFQYYEKEERGRGNFPDRFSARQFPNYSSELNVNALLLGDSALYLCASSWSADSNQPQHFGDGTRLSIL.

The chain carries TRBV6-5 and TRBJ2-3; TRBD2 matches at 9 bases. This CDR3 is built from 15 residues. V gave up 6 bases and J gave up 5 bases; unmatched junction bases: 9. Germline values: CDR1 MNHEY, CDR2 SVGAGI. The chain's CDR3 is CASSRGERGEDTQYF. CDR3 bases: TGTGCCAGCAGCCGGGGGGAGCGGGGGGAAGATACGCAGTATTTT.

V gene TRBV7-6 combines with J gene TRBJ2-1, with 8 bases matching TRBD1. V lost 3 bases and J lost 5; bases outside the gene matches: 6. Germline CDR1 SGHVS, CDR2 FNYEAQ. The CDR3 covers 15 residues. The CDR3 bases are TGTGCCAGCAGCTTGATGGGGACAGGACACAATGAGCAGTTCTTC. Its translation: CASSLMGTGHNEQFF.

A few counts support this clonotype. The J gene is TRBJ2-3, the V gene TRBV9, with D perhaps TRBD2 (5 bases). Germline CDR1 reads SGDLS; CDR2 reads YYNGEE. This CDR3 is 15 amino acids long. Trimming cost V 3 bases and J 4 bases, with 15 bases left between them. CDR3 coding DNA: TGTGCCAGCAGCGCCCGGGCCCTCGGGGCAGATACGCAGTATTTT. Translating it yields CASSARALGADTQYF.

This clonotype was seen a handful of times. This sequence joins TRBV7-9 and TRBJ2-7, with D possibly being TRBD2 (6 bases). Per germline, CDR1 SEHNR and CDR2 FQNEAQ (reference sequence). V was clipped by 5 bases and J by 2 bases, with 13 bases between them. This CDR3 contains 14 residues. Here the CDR3 DNA reads TGTGCCAGCAGCGGAGGGGCGGACCCCTACGAGCAGTACTTC. Protein sequence: CASSGGADPYEQYF. The full variable domain, with the rest looked up from reference TRBV7-9 and TRBJ2-7, is DTGVSQNPRHKITKRGQNVTFRCDPISEHNRLYWYRQTLGQGPEFLTYFQNEAQLEKSRLLSDRFSAERPKGSFSTLEIQRTEQGDSAMYLCASSGGADPYEQYFGPGTRLTVT.

This chain joins TRBV7-9 and TRBJ2-1, with D maybe TRBD2 (6 bases). This CDR3 spans 14 amino acids. Germline CDR1 SEHNR, CDR2 FQNEAQ (reference sequence). V was clipped by 0 bases and J by 8 bases, with 11 bases between them. CDR3 residues: CASSLATRDYEQFF. The CDR3 DNA reads TGTGCCAGCAGCTTAGCGACTAGGGATTATGAGCAGTTCTTC.

This clonotype was counted between two and nine times. The junction departs from germline at one end; a sequencing error may be responsible. The rearrangement uses TRBV7-6 and TRBJ2-3; 8 bases match TRBD1. Per germline, CDR1 SGHVS and CDR2 FNYEAQ. CDR3 length: 16 residues. CDR3 coding DNA: TGTGTCAGCAGCCTAGGACAGGGACGGTCCTCAGATACGCAGTATTTT. It translates to CVSSLGQGRSSDTQYF.

The sample holds a few counts of this clonotype. The V and J genes are TRBV9 and TRBJ2-5; 7 positions agree with TRBD2. Germline V gene sequence: CDR1 SGDLS, CDR2 YYNGEE. The V and J ends lost 6 bases and 4 bases, in that order; junction bases with no gene match: 12. The CDR3 runs 15 residues. The CDR3 reads CASNGPGGSGETQYF. The CDR3 DNA follows: TGTGCCAGCAACGGCCCGGGAGGAAGCGGAGAGACCCAGTACTTC.

V is TRBV6-1 and J is TRBJ2-7; D is unclear. The CDR3 length is 15 residues. The ends were cut back, 6 bases at V and 0 bases at J, with 15 bases in the middle. In germline, CDR1 is MNHNS, CDR2 SASEGT. CDR3 amino acids: CASRLTTMSSYEQYF. CDR3 nucleotide sequence: TGTGCCAGCAGACTAACTACTATGAGCTCCTACGAGCAGTACTTC.

Details on this clonotype: This sequence may be a read error, since a much larger clone differs from it by one base. The V call is TRBV27, the J call TRBJ2-5; TRBD1 might be the D (6 bases). The CDR3 is made up of 14 amino acids. CDR1 and CDR2 from the germline V gene are MNHEY and SMNVEV (reference sequence). The CDR3 nucleotides are TGTGCCAGCAGTCTGGGGGCCCTCCAAGGGACCCAGTACTTC. Encoded protein: CASSLGALQGTQYF.

The chain combines TRBV6-1 with TRBJ2-2; D is undetermined. V gave up 2 bases and J gave up 2 bases, with 12 bases separating them. The CDR3 length is 16 residues. The germline V gene has CDR1 MNHNS and CDR2 SASEGT. DNA of the CDR3: TGTGCCAGCAGTGAACCCCCTGTCTACAACACCGGGGAGCTGTTTTTT. This codes for CASSEPPVYNTGELFF.

CDR3 DNA sequence: TGTGCCAGCAGCTTCGGCCTAGCGGGGATAGATACGCAGTATTTT. This codes for CASSFGLAGIDTQYF. V is TRBV7-9 and J is TRBJ2-3; 9 nucleotides match TRBD2. The CDR3 contains 15 residues. The junction had 6 bases not matched to a gene; V was cut back by 3 bases and J by 5 bases. The germline V gene encodes CDR1 SEHNR and CDR2 FQNEAQ (reference sequence).